Described below is a single T cell receptor (beta chain) sequence and its context. The record originates from a study of blood T cell repertoires in COVID-19. V lost 9 bases to trimming and J lost 7 bases, with 22 bases between them. Germline-derived CDR1 and CDR2 are LNHNV and YYDKDF (reference sequence). The CDR3 has 15 amino acids. TCRdb's copy holds only in-frame clones and misses some; the assay was immunoSEQ multiplex PCR. The profile shows 150,000 to 200,000 clones, 90% to 95% of them singletons. Sequencing was carried out using peripheral blood. This clonotype was sampled from a woman between 45 and 65 years old with acute or convalescent COVID-19. The rearrangement joins TRBV15 to TRBJ2-4; possible D gene TRBD1, 6 bases. For the CDR3, the DNA is TGTGCCACAAAAGGTCCAACAGGGACGCGTAACATTCAGTACTTC. It specifies CATKGPTGTRNIQYF.